This T cell receptor (beta chain) originates from a study of T-cell reconstitution after alpha-beta-depleted transplantation in children. The TCRbeta library incorporated unique molecular identifiers. TCRdb independently ran MiXCR on the PCR reads; one entry per CDR3 protein. The repertoire includes approximately 640,000 distinct CDR3 sequences, 15% to 20% of them detected once, and approximately 1% sits in the top ten. V lost 1 base and J lost 1, with 8 bases in between. Germline values: CDR1 LGHNA, CDR2 YSLEER. CDR3 length equals 14 residues. This receptor was obtained from a human donor who donated a stem cell graft to a child with acute myeloid leukemia. V gene TRBV4-3 combines with J gene TRBJ2-7, with no clear D. Sequencing used PBMCs from the stem cell graft donor, obtained from the stem cell graft. The CDR3 nucleotides are TGCGCCAGCAGCCAAGGACGCGGTTCCTACGAGCAGTACTTC. It specifies CASSQGRGSYEQYF.